This T cell receptor beta chain was recovered during a study of cytomegalovirus exposure and HLA in healthy donors. Turning to this clone: The antigen is not known.

V lost 0 bases to trimming and J lost 4 bases; unmatched junction nucleotides: 3. Per the germline V gene, CDR1 is ENHRY and CDR2 is SYGVKD. The CDR3 is made up of 15 amino acids. Broader study findings: V- and J-gene trimming of TCR beta was linked (in a later analysis) to a missense DCLRE1C variant. The classifier, whose performance was assessed in both the original and validation cohorts, reportedly diagnosed cytomegalovirus status with high specificity and sensitivity. Among TCR sequences, most were rare, though some public TCRs appeared in many donors.

PCR primers comprised 60 Vbeta and 13 Jbeta primers. Authors' analysis steps: Later work found 80 million to 85 million unique TCR beta chains, with some 11 million shared. This table comes from immunoSEQ multiplex PCR, and its TCRdb copy is limited to in-frame clones, with some not included. D and trimming come from the DNA, and the V and J calls and clone size come from that table. The data hold 70,000 to 100,000 clones, with 65% observed a single time. The V and J genes are TRBV10-3 and TRBJ1-5, with 7 bases matching TRBD1. The source is a woman aged 45-59 years in good health and CMV-seropositive. Sequencing was performed on PBMCs. The chain's CDR3 is CAISESSGGNQPQHF. The CDR3 DNA sequence: TGTGCCATCAGTGAGTCGTCAGGGGGTAATCAGCCCCAGCATTTT.